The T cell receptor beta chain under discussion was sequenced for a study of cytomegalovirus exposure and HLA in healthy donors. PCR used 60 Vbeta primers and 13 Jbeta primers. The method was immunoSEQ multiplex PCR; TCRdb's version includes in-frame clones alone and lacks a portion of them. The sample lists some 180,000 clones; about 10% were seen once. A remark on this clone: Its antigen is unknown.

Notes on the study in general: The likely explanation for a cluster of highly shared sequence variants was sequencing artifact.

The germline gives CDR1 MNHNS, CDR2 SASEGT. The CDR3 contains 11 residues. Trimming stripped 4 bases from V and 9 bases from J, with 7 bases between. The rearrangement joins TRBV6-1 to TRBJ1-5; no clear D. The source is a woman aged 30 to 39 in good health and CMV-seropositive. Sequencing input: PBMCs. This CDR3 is CASSARGPQHF. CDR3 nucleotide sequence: TGTGCCAGCAGTGCCCGGGGGCCCCAGCATTTT.